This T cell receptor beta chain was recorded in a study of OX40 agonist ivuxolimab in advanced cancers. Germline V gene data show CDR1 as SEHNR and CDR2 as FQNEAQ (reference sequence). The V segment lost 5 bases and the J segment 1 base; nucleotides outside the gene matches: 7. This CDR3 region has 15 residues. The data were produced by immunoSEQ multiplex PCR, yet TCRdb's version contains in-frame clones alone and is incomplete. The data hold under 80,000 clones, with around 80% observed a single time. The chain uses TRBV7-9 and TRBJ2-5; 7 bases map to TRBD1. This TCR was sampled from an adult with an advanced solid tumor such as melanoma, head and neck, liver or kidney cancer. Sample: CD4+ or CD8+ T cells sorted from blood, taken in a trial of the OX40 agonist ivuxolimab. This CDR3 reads CASSPTRQGQETQYF. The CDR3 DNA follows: TGTGCCAGCAGCCCCACGCGACAGGGCCAAGAGACCCAGTACTTC.